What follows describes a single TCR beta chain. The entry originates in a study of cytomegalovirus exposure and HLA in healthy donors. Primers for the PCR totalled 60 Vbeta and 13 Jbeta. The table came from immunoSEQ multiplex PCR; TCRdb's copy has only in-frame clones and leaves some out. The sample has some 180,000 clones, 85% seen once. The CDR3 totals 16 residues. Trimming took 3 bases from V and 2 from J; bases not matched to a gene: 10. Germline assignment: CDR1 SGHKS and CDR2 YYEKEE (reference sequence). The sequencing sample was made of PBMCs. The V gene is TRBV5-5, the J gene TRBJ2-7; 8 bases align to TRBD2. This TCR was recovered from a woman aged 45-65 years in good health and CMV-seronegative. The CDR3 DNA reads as TGTGCCAGCAGCTGGCGTCACGGGAGGGAGACCTACGAGCAGTACTTC. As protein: CASSWRHGRETYEQYF.